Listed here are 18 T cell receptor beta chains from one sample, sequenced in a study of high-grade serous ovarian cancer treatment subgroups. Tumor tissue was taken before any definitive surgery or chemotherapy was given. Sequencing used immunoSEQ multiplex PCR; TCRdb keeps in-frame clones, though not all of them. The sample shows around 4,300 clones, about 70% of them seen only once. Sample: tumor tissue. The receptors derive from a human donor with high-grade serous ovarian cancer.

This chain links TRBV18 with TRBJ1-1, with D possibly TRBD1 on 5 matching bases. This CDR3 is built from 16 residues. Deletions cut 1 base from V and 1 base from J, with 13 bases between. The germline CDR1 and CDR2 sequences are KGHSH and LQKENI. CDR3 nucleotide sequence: TGTGCCAGCTCACCACTGCAGGGAGAACCGAACACTGAAGCTTTCTTT. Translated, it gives CASSPLQGEPNTEAFF.

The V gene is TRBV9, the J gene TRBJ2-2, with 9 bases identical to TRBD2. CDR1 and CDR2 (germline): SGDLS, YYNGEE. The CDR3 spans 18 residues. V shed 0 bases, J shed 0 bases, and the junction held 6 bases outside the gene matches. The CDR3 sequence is CASSVGAGGRTNTGELFF. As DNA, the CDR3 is TGTGCCAGCAGCGTAGGAGCGGGGGGTAGGACGAACACCGGGGAGCTGTTTTTT. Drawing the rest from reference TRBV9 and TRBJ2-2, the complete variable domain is DSGVTQTPKHLITATGQRVTLRCSPRSGDLSVYWYQQSLDQGLQFLIQYYNGEERAKGNILERFSAQQFPDLHSELNLSSLELGDSALYFCASSVGAGGRTNTGELFFGEGSRLTVL.

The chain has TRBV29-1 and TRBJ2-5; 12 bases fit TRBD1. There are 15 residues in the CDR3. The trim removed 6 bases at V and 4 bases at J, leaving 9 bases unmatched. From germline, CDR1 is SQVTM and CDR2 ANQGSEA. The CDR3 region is CSVPRDRGLGETQYF. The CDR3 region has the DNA TGCAGCGTCCCCAGGGACAGGGGGCTGGGAGAGACCCAGTACTTC. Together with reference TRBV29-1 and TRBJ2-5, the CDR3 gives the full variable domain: SAVISQKPSRDICQRGTSLTIQCQVDSQVTMMFWYRQQPGQSLTLIATANQGSEATYESGFVIDKFPISRPNLTFSTLTVSNMSPEDSSIYLCSVPRDRGLGETQYFGPGTRLLVL.

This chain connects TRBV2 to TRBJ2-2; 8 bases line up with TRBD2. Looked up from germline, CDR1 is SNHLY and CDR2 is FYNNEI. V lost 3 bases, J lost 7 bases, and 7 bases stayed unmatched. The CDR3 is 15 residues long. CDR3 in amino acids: CASSELTSGDGELFF. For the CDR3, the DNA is TGTGCCAGCAGTGAGCTAACTAGCGGCGACGGGGAGCTGTTTTTT.

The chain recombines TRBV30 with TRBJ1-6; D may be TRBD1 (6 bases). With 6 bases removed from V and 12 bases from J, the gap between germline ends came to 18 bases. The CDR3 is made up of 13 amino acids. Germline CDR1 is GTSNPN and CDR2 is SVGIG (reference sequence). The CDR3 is CACGTDRLRPLHF. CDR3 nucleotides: TGTGCCTGTGGCACGGACAGACTACGACCCCTCCACTTT. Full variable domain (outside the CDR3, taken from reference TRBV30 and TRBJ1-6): SQTIHQWPATLVQPVGSPLSLECTVEGTSNPNLYWYRQAAGRGLQLLFYSVGIGQISSEVPQNLSASRPQDRQFILSSKKLLLSDSGFYLCACGTDRLRPLHFGNGTRLTVT.

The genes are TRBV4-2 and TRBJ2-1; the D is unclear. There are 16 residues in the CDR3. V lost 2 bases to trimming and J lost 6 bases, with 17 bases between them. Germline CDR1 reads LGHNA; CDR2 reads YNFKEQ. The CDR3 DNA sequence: TGTGCCAGCAGCCAACCGGAACTGACGCCCATCAATGAGCAGTTCTTC. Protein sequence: CASSQPELTPINEQFF.

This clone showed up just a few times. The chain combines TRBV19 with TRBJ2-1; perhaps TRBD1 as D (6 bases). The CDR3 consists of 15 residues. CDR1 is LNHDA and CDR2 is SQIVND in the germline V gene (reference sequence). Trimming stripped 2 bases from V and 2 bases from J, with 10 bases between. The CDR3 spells CASSISTGTYNEQFF. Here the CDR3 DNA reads TGTGCCAGTAGTATATCGACAGGAACCTACAATGAGCAGTTCTTC.

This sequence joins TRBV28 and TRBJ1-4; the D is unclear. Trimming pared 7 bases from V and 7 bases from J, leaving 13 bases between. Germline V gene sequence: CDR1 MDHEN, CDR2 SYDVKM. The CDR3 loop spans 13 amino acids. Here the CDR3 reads CASTTPDSEKLFF. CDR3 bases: TGTGCCAGCACCACACCAGATAGTGAAAAACTGTTTTTT.

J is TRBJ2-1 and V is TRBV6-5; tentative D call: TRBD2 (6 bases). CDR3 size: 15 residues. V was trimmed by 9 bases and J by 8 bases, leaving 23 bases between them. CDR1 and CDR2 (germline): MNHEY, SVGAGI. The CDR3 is CARVAARGVSDEQFF. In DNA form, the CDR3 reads TGTGCCAGAGTAGCCGCTCGCGGGGTCTCTGATGAGCAGTTCTTC.

CDR3 DNA: TGTGCCAGCAGCGCCGAGTTGAGGGGCCCTTCCTACAATGAGCAGTTCTTC. Its translation: CASSAELRGPSYNEQFF. This sequence joins TRBV9 and TRBJ2-1; D may be TRBD1 or TRBD2 (5 bases each). Trimming stripped 3 bases from V and 1 base from J, with 17 bases between. The CDR3 runs 17 residues. Germline-derived CDR1 and CDR2 are SGDLS and YYNGEE. The entire variable domain, with the rest obtained from reference TRBV9 and TRBJ2-1, is as follows: DSGVTQTPKHLITATGQRVTLRCSPRSGDLSVYWYQQSLDQGLQFLIQYYNGEERAKGNILERFSAQQFPDLHSELNLSSLELGDSALYFCASSAELRGPSYNEQFFGPGTRLTVL.

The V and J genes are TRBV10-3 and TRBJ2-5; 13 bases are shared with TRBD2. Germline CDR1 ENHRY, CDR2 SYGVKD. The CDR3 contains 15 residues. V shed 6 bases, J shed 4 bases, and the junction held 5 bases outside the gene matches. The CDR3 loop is CAIRGTSGVRETQYF. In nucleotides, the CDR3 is TGTGCCATCAGAGGGACTAGCGGGGTTCGAGAGACCCAGTACTTC.

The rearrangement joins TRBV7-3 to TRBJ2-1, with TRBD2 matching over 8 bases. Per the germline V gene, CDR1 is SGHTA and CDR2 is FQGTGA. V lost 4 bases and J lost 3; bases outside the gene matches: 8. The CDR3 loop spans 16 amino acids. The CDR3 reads CASSSLSGGDYNEQFF. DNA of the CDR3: TGTGCCAGCAGCTCCCTAAGCGGGGGCGACTACAATGAGCAGTTCTTC.

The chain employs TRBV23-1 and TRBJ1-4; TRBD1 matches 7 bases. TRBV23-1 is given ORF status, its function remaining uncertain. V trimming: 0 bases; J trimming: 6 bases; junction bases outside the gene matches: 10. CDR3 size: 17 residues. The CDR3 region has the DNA TGCGCCAGCAGTCAATCAAGGAAGGGGGCATGTGATGAAAAACTGTTTTTT. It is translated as CASSQSRKGACDEKLFF.

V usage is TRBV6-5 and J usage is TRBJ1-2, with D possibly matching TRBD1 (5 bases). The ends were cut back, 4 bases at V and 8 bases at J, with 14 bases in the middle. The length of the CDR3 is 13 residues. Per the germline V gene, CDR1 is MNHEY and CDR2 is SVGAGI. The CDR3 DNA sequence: TGTGCCAGCAGTTGGGGTCGACAGTGGGGCTACACCTTC. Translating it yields CASSWGRQWGYTF.

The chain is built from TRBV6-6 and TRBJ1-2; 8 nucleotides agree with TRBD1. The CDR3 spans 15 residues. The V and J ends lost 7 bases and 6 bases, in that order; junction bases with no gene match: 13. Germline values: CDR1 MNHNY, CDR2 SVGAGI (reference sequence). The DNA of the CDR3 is TGTGCCAGCACCCTTTCGGACAGGGTGTCGAATGGCTACACCTTC. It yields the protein CASTLSDRVSNGYTF.

The CDR3 here is CASSSWPGTGELFF. DNA for the CDR3: TGTGCCAGCAGCTCCTGGCCCGGCACCGGGGAGCTGTTTTTT. The chain recombines TRBV7-6 with TRBJ2-2, with D hard to call. Germline CDR1 SGHVS, CDR2 FNYEAQ. The V and J ends lost 4 bases and 4 bases respectively, with 10 bases between them. This CDR3 contains 14 residues.

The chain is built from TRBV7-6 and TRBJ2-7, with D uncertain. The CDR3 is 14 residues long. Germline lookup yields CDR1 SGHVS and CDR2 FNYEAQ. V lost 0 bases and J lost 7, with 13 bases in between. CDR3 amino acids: CASSLAEGLSEQYF. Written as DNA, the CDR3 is TGTGCCAGCAGCTTAGCGGAAGGGCTCTCTGAGCAGTACTTC.

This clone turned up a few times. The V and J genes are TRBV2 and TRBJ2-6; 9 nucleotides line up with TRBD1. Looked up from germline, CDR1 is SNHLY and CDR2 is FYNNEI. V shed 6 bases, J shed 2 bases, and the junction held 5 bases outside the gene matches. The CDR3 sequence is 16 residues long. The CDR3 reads CASSLDRGTGANVLTF. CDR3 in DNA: TGTGCCAGCAGCCTAGACAGGGGGACTGGGGCCAACGTCCTGACTTTC.